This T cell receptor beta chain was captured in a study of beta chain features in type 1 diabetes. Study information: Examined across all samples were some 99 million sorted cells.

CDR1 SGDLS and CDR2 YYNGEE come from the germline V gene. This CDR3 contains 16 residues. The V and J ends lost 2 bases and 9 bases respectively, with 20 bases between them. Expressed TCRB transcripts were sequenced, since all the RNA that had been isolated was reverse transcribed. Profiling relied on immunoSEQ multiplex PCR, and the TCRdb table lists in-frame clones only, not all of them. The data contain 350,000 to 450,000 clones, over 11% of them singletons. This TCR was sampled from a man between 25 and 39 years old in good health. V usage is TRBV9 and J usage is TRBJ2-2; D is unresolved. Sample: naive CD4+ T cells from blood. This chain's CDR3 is CASSVIEKIRYRELFF. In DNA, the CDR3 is TGTGCCAGCAGCGTTATCGAAAAGATCCGATACCGGGAGCTGTTTTTT.